Listed below are T cell receptor beta chains from one sample, sequenced in a study of OX40 agonist ivuxolimab in advanced cancers. Here immunoSEQ multiplex PCR was the method, and the copy in TCRdb shows in-frame clones only, minus some. The sample consists of about 31,000 clones, more than 75% of them appearing once. This specimen was CD4+ or CD8+ T cells sorted from blood, taken in a trial of the OX40 agonist ivuxolimab. All receptors come from an adult with an advanced solid tumor such as melanoma, head and neck, liver or kidney cancer. Each CDR3 is given with its conserved first and last residue. D genes are given only for firm matches. A clone size is listed for some rows: how often the clone was seen (once, few, many), or a class if it is expanded.

j_call cdr3_length clone_size d_call v_call cdr3_aa cdr3_nt
TRBJ1-1 14 NA NA TRBV9 CASTKGNRNTEAFF TGTGCCAGCACAAAGGGAAACCGGAACACTGAAGCTTTCTTT
TRBJ2-1 14 NA NA TRBV27 CASSLINSYNEQFF TGTGCCAGCAGTTTGATAAACTCCTACAATGAGCAGTTCTTC
TRBJ2-1 15 medium-sized NA TRBV6-5 CASSPSASSYNEQFF TGTGCCAGCAGCCCGTCAGCAAGCTCCTACAATGAGCAGTTCTTC
TRBJ2-5 16 NA NA TRBV7-9 CASSPRTGEYQETQYF TGTGCCAGCAGCCCCCGGACCGGGGAGTACCAAGAGACCCAGTACTTC
TRBJ2-7 15 NA NA TRBV9 CASSVARYREYEQYF TGTGCCAGCAGCGTAGCTCGTTACAGGGAATACGAGCAGTACTTC
TRBJ2-1 16 once TRBD2 TRBV27 CASRTSGTSGTNEQFF TGTGCCAGCAGAACTTCCGGGACTAGCGGGACCAATGAGCAGTTCTTC
TRBJ2-5 14 NA NA TRBV6-1 CASSLQGGQETQYF TGTGCCAGCAGCCTACAGGGTGGCCAAGAGACCCAGTACTTC
TRBJ2-1 13 NA TRBD2 TRBV30 CAWTGTSLNEQFF TGTGCCTGGACCGGGACTAGTCTCAATGAGCAGTTCTTC
TRBJ2-1 15 NA TRBD1 TRBV10-1 CASSSRDRDPNEQFF TGCGCCAGCTCATCCCGGGACAGGGATCCCAATGAGCAGTTCTTC
TRBJ2-2 16 NA TRBD1 TRBV7-3 CASSTPQGQNTGELFF TGTGCCAGCAGCACCCCACAGGGGCAGAACACCGGGGAGCTGTTTTTT
TRBJ2-7 13 NA TRBD1 TRBV6-1 CASRPGQPYEQYF TGTGCCAGCAGACCGGGACAGCCCTACGAGCAGTACTTC
TRBJ2-7 13 once TRBD2 TRBV9 CASSSSSGYEQYF TGTGCCAGCAGTAGTTCTAGCGGCTACGAGCAGTACTTC
TRBJ1-1 12 NA NA TRBV27 CASSHSGQEAFF TGTGCCAGCAGCCACTCAGGACAGGAAGCTTTCTTT
TRBJ2-2 15 once NA TRBV27 CASRPLRQGSGELFF TGTGCCAGCAGGCCACTAAGGCAGGGCTCCGGGGAGCTGTTTTTT
TRBJ2-7 11 NA NA TRBV6-1 CASRQFYEQYF TGTGCCAGCAGGCAGTTCTACGAGCAGTACTTC
TRBJ1-2 14 NA TRBD1 TRBV7-9 CASSSGQGDYGYTF TGTGCCAGCAGCTCAGGACAGGGTGACTATGGCTACACCTTC
TRBJ2-1 15 once TRBD1 TRBV9 CASSVEGAVNNEQFF TGTGCCAGCAGCGTAGAGGGGGCAGTAAACAATGAGCAGTTCTTC
TRBJ1-5 13 NA NA TRBV5-4 CASSTGFKQPQHF TGTGCCAGCAGCACAGGGTTCAAGCAGCCCCAGCATTTT
TRBJ2-6 19 NA TRBD1 TRBV29-1 CSVEDWDRGGLSGANVLTF TGCAGCGTTGAAGATTGGGACAGGGGAGGCCTCTCTGGGGCCAACGTCCTGACTTTC
TRBJ2-5 16 few NA TRBV7-9 CASSLNPGLYPETQYF TGTGCCAGCAGCTTAAACCCGGGCCTTTACCCAGAGACCCAGTACTTC
TRBJ1-1 13 NA NA TRBV19 CASSETMNTEAFF TGTGCCAGTAGTGAGACGATGAACACTGAAGCTTTCTTT
TRBJ1-3 14 once NA TRBV5-6 CASSLASSGNTIYF TGTGCCAGCAGCTTGGCCAGCTCTGGAAACACCATATATTTT
TRBJ2-3 16 NA NA TRBV27 CASSLLFSEGLDTQYF TGTGCCAGCAGTTTATTATTCTCTGAGGGGCTGGATACGCAGTATTTT
TRBJ2-7 15 once NA TRBV7-9 CASSLMAPLAPEQYF TGTGCCAGCAGCTTAATGGCCCCCCTTGCCCCCGAGCAGTACTTC
TRBJ1-1 13 NA NA TRBV27 CASSLFRNTEAFF TGTGCCAGCAGTTTATTCAGGAACACTGAAGCTTTCTTT